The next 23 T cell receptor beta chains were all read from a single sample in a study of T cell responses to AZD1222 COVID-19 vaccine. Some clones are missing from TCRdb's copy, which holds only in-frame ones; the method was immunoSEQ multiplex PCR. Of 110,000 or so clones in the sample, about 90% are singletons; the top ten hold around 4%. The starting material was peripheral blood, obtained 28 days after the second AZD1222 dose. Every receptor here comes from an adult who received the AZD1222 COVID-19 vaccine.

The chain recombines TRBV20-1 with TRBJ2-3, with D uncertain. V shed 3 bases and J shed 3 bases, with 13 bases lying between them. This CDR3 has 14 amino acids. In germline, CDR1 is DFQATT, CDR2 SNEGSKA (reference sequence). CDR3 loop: CSASEWDRTDTQYF. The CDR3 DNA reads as TGCAGTGCTAGTGAATGGGATCGTACAGATACGCAGTATTTT.

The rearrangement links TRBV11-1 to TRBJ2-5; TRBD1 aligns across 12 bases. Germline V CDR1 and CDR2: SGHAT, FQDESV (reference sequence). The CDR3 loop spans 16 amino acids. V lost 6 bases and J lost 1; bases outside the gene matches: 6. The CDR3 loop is CASSTAGQGAQETQYF. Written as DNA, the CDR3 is TGTGCCAGCAGTACTGCGGGACAGGGGGCCCAAGAGACCCAGTACTTC.

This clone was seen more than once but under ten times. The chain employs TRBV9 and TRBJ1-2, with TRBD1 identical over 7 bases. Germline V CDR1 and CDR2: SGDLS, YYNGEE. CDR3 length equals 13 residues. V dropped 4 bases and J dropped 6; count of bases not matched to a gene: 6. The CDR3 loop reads CASSPFDRDGYTF. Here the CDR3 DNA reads TGTGCCAGCAGCCCCTTCGACAGGGATGGCTACACCTTC.

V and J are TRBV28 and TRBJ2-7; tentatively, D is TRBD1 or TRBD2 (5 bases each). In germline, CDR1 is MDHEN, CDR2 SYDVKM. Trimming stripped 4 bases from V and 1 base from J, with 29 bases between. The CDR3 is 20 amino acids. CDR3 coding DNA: TGTGCCAGCAGTTCAATATATCCCCCCCCCGGGACGACGCGTTCCTACGAGCAGTACTTC. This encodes CASSSIYPPPGTTRSYEQYF.

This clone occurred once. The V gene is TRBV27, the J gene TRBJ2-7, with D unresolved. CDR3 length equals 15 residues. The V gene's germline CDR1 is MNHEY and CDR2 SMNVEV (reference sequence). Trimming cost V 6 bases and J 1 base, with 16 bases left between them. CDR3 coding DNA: TGTGCCAGCAGGGGATCGTCCCTGGGGTCCTACGAGCAGTACTTC. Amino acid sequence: CASRGSSLGSYEQYF.

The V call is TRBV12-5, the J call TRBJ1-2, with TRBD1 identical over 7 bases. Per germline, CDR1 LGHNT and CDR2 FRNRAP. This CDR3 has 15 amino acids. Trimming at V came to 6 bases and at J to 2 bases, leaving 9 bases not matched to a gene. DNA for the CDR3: TGTGCTAGTGGGACAGGGAAGGGAAACAACTATGGCTACACCTTC. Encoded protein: CASGTGKGNNYGYTF.

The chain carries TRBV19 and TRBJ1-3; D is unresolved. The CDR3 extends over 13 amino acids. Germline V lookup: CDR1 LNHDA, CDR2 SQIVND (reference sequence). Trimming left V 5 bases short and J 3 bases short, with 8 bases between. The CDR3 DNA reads TGTGCCAGTAGTTTGGGCTATGGAAACACCATATATTTT. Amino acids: CASSLGYGNTIYF.

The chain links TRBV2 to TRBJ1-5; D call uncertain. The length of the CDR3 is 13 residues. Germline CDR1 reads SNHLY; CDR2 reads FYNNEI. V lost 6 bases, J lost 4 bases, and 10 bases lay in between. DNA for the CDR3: TGTGCCAGCAGGAATCTAGGGAATCAGCCCCAGCATTTT. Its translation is CASRNLGNQPQHF.

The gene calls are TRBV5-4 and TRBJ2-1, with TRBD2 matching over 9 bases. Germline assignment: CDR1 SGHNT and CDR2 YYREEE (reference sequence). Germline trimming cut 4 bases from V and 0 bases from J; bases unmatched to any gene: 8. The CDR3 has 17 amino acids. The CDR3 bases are TGTGCCAGCAGCCTACCCCCTAGCGGGATCTCCTACAATGAGCAGTTCTTC. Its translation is CASSLPPSGISYNEQFF.

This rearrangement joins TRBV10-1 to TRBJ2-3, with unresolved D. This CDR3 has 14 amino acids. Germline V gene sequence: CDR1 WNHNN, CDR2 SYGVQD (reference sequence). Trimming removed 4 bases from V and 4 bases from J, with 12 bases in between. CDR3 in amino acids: CASSGPCRADTQYF. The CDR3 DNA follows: TGCGCCAGCAGTGGGCCGTGTAGGGCAGATACGCAGTATTTT.

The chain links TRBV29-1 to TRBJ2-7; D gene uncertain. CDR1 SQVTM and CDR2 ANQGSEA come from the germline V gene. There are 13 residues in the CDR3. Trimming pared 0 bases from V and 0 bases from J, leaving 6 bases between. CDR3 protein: CSVEDGSSYEQYF. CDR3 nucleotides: TGCAGCGTTGAAGACGGTAGCTCCTACGAGCAGTACTTC.

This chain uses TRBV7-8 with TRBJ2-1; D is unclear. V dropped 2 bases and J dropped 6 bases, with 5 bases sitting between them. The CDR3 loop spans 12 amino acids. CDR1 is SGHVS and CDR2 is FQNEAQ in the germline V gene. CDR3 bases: TGTGCCAGCAGCTTATTTGGCAATGAGCAGTTCTTC. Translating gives CASSLFGNEQFF.

CDR3: CASSPAGGLGEQYF. Written as DNA, the CDR3 is TGTGCCAGCAGCCCAGCGGGGGGGCTGGGCGAGCAGTACTTC. J is TRBJ2-7 and V is TRBV7-2; 10 nucleotides line up with TRBD2. Germline V lookup: CDR1 SGHTA, CDR2 FQGNSA. The CDR3 runs to 14 residues. The V gene end was trimmed by 5 bases and the J gene end by 6 bases; junction bases not matched to a gene: 7.

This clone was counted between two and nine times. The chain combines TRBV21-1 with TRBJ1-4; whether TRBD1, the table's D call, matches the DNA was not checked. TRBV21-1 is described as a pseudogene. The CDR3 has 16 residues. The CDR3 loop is CASSKSQTGGNEKLFF. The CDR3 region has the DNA TGTGCCAGCAGCAAATCTCAGACAGGGGGGAATGAAAAACTGTTTTTT.

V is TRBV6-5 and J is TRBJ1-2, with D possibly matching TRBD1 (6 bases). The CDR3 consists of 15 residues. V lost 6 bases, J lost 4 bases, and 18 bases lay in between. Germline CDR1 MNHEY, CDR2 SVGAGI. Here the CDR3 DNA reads TGTGCCAGCAGCCAACCCGGGACACCCATCTATGGCTACACCTTC. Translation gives CASSQPGTPIYGYTF.

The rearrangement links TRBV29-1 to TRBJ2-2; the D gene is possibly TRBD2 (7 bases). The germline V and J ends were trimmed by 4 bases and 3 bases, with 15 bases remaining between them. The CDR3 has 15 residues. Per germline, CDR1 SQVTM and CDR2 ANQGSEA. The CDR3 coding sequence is TGCAGCGTTGCTACGGGGAGGGGGTACACCGGGGAGCTGTTTTTT. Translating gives CSVATGRGYTGELFF.

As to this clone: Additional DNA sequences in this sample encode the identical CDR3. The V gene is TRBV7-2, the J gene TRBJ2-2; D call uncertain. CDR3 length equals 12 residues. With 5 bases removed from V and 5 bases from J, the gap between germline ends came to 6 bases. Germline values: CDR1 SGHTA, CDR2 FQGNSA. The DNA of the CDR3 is TGTGCCAGCAGCCTAGGAACCGGGGAGCTGTTTTTT. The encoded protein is CASSLGTGELFF.

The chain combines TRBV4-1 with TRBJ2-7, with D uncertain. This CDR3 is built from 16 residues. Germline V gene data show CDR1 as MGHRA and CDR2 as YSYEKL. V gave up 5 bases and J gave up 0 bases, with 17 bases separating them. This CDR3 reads CASSGDGFITSYEQYF. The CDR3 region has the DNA TGCGCCAGCAGCGGGGATGGATTTATCACCTCCTACGAGCAGTACTTC.

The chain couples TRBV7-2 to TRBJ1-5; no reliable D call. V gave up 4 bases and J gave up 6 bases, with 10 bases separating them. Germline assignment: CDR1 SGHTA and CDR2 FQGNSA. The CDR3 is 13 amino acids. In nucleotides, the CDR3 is TGTGCCAGCAGCTCCCGGGTCAGTCAGCCCCAGCATTTT. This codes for CASSSRVSQPQHF. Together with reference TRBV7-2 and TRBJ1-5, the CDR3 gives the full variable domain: GAGVSQSPSNKVTEKGKDVELRCDPISGHTALYWYRQSLGQGLEFLIYFQGNSAPDKSGLPSDRFSAERTGGSVSTLTIQRTQQEDSAVYLCASSSRVSQPQHFGDGTRLSIL.

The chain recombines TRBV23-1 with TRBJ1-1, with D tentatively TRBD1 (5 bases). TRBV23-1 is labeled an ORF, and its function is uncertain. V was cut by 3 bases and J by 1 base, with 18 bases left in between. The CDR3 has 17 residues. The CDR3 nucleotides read TGCGCCAGCAGTCACCCCGGACCGGGGCTACCGAACACTGAAGCTTTCTTT. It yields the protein CASSHPGPGLPNTEAFF.

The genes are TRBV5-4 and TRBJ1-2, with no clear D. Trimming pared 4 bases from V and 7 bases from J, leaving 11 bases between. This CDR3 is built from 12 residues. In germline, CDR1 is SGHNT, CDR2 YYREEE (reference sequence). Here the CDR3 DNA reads TGTGCCAGCAGCACCCGGACTGGTGGCTACACCTTC. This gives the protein CASSTRTGGYTF.

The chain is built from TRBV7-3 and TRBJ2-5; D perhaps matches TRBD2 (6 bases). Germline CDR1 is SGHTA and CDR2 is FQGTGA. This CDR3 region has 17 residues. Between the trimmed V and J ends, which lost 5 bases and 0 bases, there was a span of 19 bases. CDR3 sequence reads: CASSPGVWGENQETQYF. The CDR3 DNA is TGTGCCAGCAGCCCGGGGGTCTGGGGCGAGAACCAAGAGACCCAGTACTTC.

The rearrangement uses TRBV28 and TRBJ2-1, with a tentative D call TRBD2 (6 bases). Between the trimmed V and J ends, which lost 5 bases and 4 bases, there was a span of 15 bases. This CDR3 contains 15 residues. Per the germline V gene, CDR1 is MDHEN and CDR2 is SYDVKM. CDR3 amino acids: CASSRDSPPYNEQFF. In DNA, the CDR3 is TGTGCCAGCAGTCGGGACTCGCCTCCTTACAATGAGCAGTTCTTC.